The source of this T cell receptor beta chain is a study of cytotoxic CD8 clonotypes in ibrutinib-treated CLL. Study as a whole: Productive templates per sample averaged nearly 260,000; productive rearrangements, 94,082. Study-level points and caveats: Public clonotypes occurred uncommonly; on treatment, they contracted or remained stable. Clonality was higher at ibrutinib response and returned toward baseline at progression.

The length of the CDR3 is 12 residues. V lost 1 base to trimming and J lost 1 base, with 2 bases between them. Germline V gives CDR1 SGHDT, CDR2 YYEEEE. Comments on this clone: Its antigen remains unknown.

The table came from immunoSEQ multiplex PCR; TCRdb's copy has only in-frame clones and leaves some out. This table has about 56,000 clones, 55% to 65% appearing once. The receptor was isolated from a human donor with chronic lymphocytic leukemia. The chain has TRBV5-6 and TRBJ1-2; D gene unclear. Here the sequenced sample was PBMCs, taken after 24 months of ibrutinib treatment. The CDR3 DNA reads as TGTGCCAGCAGCTTGCTTAACTATGGCTACACCTTC. This translates into CASSLLNYGYTF. The full variable domain, rest sourced from reference TRBV5-6 and TRBJ1-2, is DAGVTQSPTHLIKTRGQQVTLRCSPKSGHDTVSWYQQALGQGPQFIFQYYEEEERQRGNFPDRFSGHQFPNYSSELNVNALLLGDSALYLCASSLLNYGYTFGSGTRLTVV.